This paragraph covers one T cell receptor beta chain sequence. Antigen: not known. The data stem from a study of cytomegalovirus exposure and HLA in healthy donors. The PCR used 60 Vbeta and 13 Jbeta primers. Assay: immunoSEQ multiplex PCR; the TCRdb copy retains only in-frame clones and omits some. The sample contains about 140,000 clones, 88% of which appear only once. The V segment lost 5 bases and the J segment 10 bases; nucleotides outside the gene matches: 3. CDR1 is SGHAT, CDR2 FQDESV, per germline (reference sequence). The length of the CDR3 is 13 residues. Points from the study as a whole: The authors confirmed in vitro that a few CMV-associated chains were specific for CMV antigens. Prior analysis indicated that the majority of TCR beta V segments exhibited productivity approximately 87% or approximately 30% of the time.

The chain employs TRBV11-1 and TRBJ2-1, with TRBD2 matching over 12 bases. The sample comprised PBMCs. The sequence derives from a woman between 40 and 55 years old in good health and CMV-seronegative. The CDR3 DNA is TGTGCCAGCAGCCGGACTAGCGGGACAGAGCAGTTCTTC. This sequence encodes CASSRTSGTEQFF.